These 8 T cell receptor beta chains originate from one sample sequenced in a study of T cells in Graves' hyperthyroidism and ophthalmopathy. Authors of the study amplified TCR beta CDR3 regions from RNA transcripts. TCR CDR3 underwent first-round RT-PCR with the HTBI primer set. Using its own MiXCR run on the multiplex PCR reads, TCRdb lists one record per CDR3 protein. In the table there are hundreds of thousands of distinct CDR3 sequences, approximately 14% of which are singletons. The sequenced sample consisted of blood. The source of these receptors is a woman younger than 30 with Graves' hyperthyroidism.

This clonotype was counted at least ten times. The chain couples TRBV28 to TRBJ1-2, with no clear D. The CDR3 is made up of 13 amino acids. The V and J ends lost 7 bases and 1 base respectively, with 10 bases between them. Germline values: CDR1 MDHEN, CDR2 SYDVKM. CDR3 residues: CASTLSFNYGYTF. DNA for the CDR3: TGTGCCAGCACCCTAAGTTTTAACTATGGCTACACCTTC.

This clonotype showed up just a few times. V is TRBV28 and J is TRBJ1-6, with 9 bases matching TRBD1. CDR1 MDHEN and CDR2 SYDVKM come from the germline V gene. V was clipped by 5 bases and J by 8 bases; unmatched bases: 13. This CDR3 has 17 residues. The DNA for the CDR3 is TGTGCCAGCAGTACGAGCCTGGACAGGGGACTGGATTCACCCCTCCACTTT. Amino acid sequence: CASSTSLDRGLDSPLHF.

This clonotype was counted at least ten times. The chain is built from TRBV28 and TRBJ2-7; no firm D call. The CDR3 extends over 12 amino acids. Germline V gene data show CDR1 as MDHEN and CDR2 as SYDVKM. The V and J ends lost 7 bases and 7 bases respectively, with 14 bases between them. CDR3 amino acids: CASNGDRWEQYF. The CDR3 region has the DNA TGTGCCAGCAATGGGGATAGGTGGGAGCAGTACTTC.

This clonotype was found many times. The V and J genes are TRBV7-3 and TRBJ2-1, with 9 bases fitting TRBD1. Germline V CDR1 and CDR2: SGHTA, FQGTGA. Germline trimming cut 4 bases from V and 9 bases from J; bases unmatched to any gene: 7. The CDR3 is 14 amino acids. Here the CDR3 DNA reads TGTGCCAGCAGCTCGACAGGGGGGATTGGTGAGCAGTTCTTC. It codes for CASSSTGGIGEQFF.

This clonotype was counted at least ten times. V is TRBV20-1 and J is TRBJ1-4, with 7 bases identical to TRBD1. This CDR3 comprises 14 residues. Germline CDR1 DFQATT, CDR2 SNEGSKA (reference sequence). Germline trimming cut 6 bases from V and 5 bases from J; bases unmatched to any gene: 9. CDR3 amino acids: CSAPRDSKNEKLFF. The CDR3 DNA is TGCAGTGCCCCCCGGGACAGCAAAAATGAAAAACTGTTTTTT.

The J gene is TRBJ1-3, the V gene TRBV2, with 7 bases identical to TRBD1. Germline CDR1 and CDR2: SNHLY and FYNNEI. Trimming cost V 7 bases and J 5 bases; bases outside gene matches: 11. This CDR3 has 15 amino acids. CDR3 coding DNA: TGTGCCAGCACCGCCGACAGGGTAAAAAGAAACACCATATATTTT. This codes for CASTADRVKRNTIYF.

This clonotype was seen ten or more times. The DNA for the CDR3 is TGTGCCAGCAGTGAAGCCCCGGGGGACTATGGCTACACCTTC. Translation gives CASSEAPGDYGYTF. J is TRBJ1-2 and V is TRBV6-1, with D perhaps matching TRBD1 (5 bases). V was cut by 0 bases and J by 3 bases, with 8 bases left in between. Germline CDR1 reads MNHNS; CDR2 reads SASEGT. This CDR3 comprises 14 residues.

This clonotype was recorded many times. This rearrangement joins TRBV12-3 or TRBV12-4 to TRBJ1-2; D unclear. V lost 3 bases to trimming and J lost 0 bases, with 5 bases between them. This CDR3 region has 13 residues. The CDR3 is CASSLGPNYGYTF. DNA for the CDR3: TGTGCCAGCAGTTTGGGCCCTAACTATGGCTACACCTTC.